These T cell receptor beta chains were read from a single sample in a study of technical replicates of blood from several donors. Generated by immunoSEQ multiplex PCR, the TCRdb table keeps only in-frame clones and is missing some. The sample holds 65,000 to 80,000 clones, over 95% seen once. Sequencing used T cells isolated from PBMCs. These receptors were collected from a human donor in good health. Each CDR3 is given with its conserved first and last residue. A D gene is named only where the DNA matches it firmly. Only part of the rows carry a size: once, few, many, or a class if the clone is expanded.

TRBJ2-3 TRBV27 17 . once CASSPVALISSTDTQYF TGTGCCAGCAGTCCAGTGGCCCTTATTTCTAGCACAGATACGCAGTATTTT
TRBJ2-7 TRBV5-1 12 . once CASSSSSYEQYF TGCGCCAGCAGCTCGAGCTCCTACGAGCAGTACTTC
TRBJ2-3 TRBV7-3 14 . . CASRQAGSTDTQYF TGTGCCAGCAGGCAAGCGGGTAGCACAGATACGCAGTATTTT
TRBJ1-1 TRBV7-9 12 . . CASSFRNTEAFF TGTGCCAGCAGCTTTAGGAACACTGAAGCTTTCTTT
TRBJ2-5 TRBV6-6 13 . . CASSYRGYETQYF TGTGCCAGCAGTTATCGGGGGTATGAGACCCAGTACTTC
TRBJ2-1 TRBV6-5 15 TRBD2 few CASSSNSGRKREQFF TGTGCCAGCAGTTCGAATAGCGGGAGAAAACGTGAGCAGTTCTTC
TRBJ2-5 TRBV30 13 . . CAWSLGGVETQYF TGTGCCTGGAGTCTAGGGGGGGTAGAGACCCAGTACTTC
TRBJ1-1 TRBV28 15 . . CASSSYRDGSTEAFF TGTGCCAGCAGTTCATACAGGGACGGATCCACTGAAGCTTTCTTT
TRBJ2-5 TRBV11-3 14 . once CASSSNRFQETQYF TGTGCCAGCAGCTCCAACAGGTTCCAAGAGACCCAGTACTTC
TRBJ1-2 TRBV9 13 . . CASSEGGVYGYTF TGTGCCAGCAGCGAAGGGGGGGTTTATGGCTACACCTTC
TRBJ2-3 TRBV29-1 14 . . CSVEGGASTDTQYF TGCAGCGTTGAAGGGGGAGCTAGCACAGATACGCAGTATTTT
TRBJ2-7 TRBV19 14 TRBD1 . CASSNSGGAYEQYF TGTGCCAGTAGTAACTCAGGGGGCGCCTACGAGCAGTACTTC
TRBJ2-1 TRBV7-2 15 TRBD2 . CASSSDGSGRGEQFF TGTGCCAGCAGCTCGGATGGAAGCGGGAGGGGTGAGCAGTTCTTC
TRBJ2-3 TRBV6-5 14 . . CASSRLGFRDTQYF TGTGCCAGCAGTCGTCTCGGGTTTCGAGATACGCAGTATTTT
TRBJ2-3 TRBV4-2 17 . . CASSQEGSGAVTDTQYF TGTGCCAGCAGCCAAGAAGGTAGCGGAGCCGTCACAGATACGCAGTATTTT
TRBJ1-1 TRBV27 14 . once CASSLLAGLSEAFF TGTGCCAGCAGTCTACTGGCAGGGTTAAGTGAAGCTTTCTTT
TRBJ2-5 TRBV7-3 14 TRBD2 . CASSLGGRKETQYF TGTGCCAGCAGCTTAGGCGGGAGGAAGGAGACCCAGTACTTC
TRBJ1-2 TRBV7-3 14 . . CASSLNLAIYGYTF TGTGCCAGCAGCTTAAATCTGGCAATCTATGGCTACACCTTC
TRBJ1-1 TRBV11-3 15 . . CASSLPGTPNTEAFF TGTGCCAGCAGCCTTCCCGGGACTCCGAACACTGAAGCTTTCTTT
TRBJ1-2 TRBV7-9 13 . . CASSPGGDYGYTF TGTGCCAGCAGCCCGGGGGGGGACTATGGCTACACCTTC
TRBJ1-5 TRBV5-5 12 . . CASSPRNQPQHF TGTGCCAGCAGCCCCAGGAATCAGCCCCAGCATTTT
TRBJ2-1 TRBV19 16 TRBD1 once CASSIPQGELYNEQFF TGTGCCAGTAGTATCCCCCAGGGGGAATTGTATAATGAGCAGTTCTTC
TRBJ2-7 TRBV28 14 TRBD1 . CASSPLGQSYEQYF TGTGCCAGCAGTCCACTGGGACAGAGCTACGAGCAGTACTTC
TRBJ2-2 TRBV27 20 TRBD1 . CASSTMDRDRSFLNTGELFF TGTGCCAGCAGTACCATGGACAGGGATAGGAGTTTTTTGAACACCGGGGAGCTGTTTTTT
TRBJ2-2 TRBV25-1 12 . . CASNYNHGELFF TGTGCCAGCAACTATAATCACGGGGAGCTGTTTTTT
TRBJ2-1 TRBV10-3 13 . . CAISEGSPNEQFF TGTGCCATCAGTGAGGGGAGCCCCAATGAGCAGTTCTTC
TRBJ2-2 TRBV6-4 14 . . CASSVQLSTGELFF TGTGCCAGCAGTGTTCAACTGAGCACCGGGGAGCTGTTTTTT
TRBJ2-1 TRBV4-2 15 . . CASSQESYASNEQFF TGTGCCAGCAGCCAAGAATCGTATGCGAGCAATGAGCAGTTCTTC
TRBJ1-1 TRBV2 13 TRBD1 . CASSGDRNTEAFF TGTGCCAGCAGTGGGGACAGAAACACTGAAGCTTTCTTT
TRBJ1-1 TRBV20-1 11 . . CSASTGLEAFF TGCAGTGCTAGTACAGGTCTCGAAGCTTTCTTT
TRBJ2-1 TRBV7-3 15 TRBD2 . CASSLGSGRYNEQFF TGTGCCAGCAGCTTAGGTAGCGGGAGATATAATGAGCAGTTCTTC
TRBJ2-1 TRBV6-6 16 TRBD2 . CASSFPSGSSYNEQFF TGTGCCAGCAGTTTTCCTAGCGGGAGCTCCTACAATGAGCAGTTCTTC
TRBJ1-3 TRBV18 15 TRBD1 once CASSRDRGSGNTIYF TGTGCCAGCTCCCGGGACAGGGGATCTGGAAACACCATATATTTT
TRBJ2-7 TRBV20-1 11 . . CSAREFYEQYF TGCAGTGCCCGGGAGTTCTACGAGCAGTACTTC
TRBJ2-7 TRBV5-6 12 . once CASSFTQYEQYF TGTGCCAGCAGCTTTACCCAGTACGAGCAGTACTTC
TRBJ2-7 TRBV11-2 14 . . CASSLAASSYEQYF TGTGCCAGCAGCTTAGCTGCTAGCTCCTACGAGCAGTACTTC
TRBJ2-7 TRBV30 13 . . CAWNRDYPYEQYF TGTGCCTGGAACCGAGACTACCCGTACGAGCAGTACTTC
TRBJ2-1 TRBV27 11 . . CASSVFNEQFF TGTGCCAGCTCTGTATTCAATGAGCAGTTCTTC
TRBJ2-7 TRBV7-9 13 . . CASSLDSSYEQYF TGTGCCAGCAGCTTAGACAGCTCCTACGAGCAGTACTTC
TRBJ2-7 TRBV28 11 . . CASSSPYEQYF TGTGCCAGCAGCTCCCCCTACGAGCAGTACTTC
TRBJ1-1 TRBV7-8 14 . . CASSLGLLNTEAFF TGTGCCAGCAGCCTAGGGCTCCTGAACACTGAAGCTTTCTTT
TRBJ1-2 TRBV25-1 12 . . CASSPDSYGYTF TGTGCCAGCAGTCCAGACAGCTATGGCTACACCTTC
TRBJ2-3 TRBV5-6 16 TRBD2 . CASRFGLAGYTDTQYF TGTGCCAGCAGATTTGGACTAGCGGGTTACACAGATACGCAGTATTTT
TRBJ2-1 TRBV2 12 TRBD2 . CASGSSGGGQFF TGTGCCAGCGGGTCTAGCGGGGGGGGACAGTTCTTC
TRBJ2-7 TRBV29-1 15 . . CSVEVPYRGDYEQYF TGCAGCGTTGAAGTCCCCTACCGGGGAGATTACGAGCAGTACTTC
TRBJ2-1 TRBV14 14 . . CASGYYRERNEQFF TGTGCCAGCGGGTATTACCGGGAGCGCAATGAGCAGTTCTTC
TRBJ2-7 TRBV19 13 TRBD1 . CASSRDSSYEQYF TGTGCCAGTAGCCGGGACAGCTCCTACGAGCAGTACTTC
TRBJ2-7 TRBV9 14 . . CASSPGGSGYEQYF TGTGCCAGCAGCCCAGGGGGTAGCGGCTACGAGCAGTACTTC
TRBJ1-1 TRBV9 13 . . CASSVQANTEAFF TGTGCCAGCAGCGTACAGGCGAACACTGAAGCTTTCTTT
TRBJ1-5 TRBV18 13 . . CASSPHLNQPQHF TGTGCCAGCTCACCACATCTAAATCAGCCCCAGCATTTT
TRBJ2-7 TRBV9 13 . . CASSPGGSYEQYF TGTGCCAGCAGCCCCGGGGGATCTTACGAGCAGTACTTC
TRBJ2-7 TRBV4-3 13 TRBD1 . CASSQTGGNEQYF TGCGCCAGCAGCCAAACAGGGGGCAACGAGCAGTACTTC
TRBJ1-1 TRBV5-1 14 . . CASSLEQMNTEAFF TGCGCCAGCAGCTTAGAACAGATGAACACTGAAGCTTTCTTT
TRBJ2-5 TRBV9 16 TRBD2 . CASSVGWREGSETQYF TGTGCCAGCAGCGTAGGTTGGCGGGAGGGCTCGGAGACCCAGTACTTC
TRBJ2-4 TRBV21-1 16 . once CASGLDSGGAKNIQYF TGTGCCAGCGGACTGGACAGTGGGGGAGCCAAAAACATTCAGTACTTC
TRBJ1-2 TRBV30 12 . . CAWSPTNYGYTF TGTGCCTGGAGTCCTACTAACTATGGCTACACCTTC
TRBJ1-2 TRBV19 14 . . CASSIRRGAYGYTF TGTGCCAGTAGTATACGGCGGGGAGCATATGGCTACACCTTC
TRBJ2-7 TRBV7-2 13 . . CASSMDSLEQQYF TGTGCCAGCAGCATGGACAGCCTAGAGCAGCAGTACTTC
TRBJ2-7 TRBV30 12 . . CAWSVLDYEQYF TGTGCCTGGAGTGTACTTGATTACGAGCAGTACTTC
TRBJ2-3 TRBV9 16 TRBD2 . CASSATGTSVTDTQYF TGTGCCAGCAGCGCGACGGGGACTAGCGTGACAGATACGCAGTATTTT